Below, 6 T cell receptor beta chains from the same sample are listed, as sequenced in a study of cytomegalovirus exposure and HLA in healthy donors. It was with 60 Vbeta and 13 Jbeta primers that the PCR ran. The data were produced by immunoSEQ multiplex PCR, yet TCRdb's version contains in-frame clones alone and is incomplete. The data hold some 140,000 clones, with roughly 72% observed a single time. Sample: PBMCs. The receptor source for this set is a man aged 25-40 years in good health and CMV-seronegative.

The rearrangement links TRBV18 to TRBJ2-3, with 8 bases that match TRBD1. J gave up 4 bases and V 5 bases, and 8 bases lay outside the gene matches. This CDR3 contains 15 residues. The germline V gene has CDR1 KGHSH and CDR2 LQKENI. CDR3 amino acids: CASSEVQGGADTQYF. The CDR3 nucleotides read TGTGCCAGCTCAGAGGTACAGGGGGGCGCAGATACGCAGTATTTT. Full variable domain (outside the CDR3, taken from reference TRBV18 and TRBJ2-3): NAGVMQNPRHLVRRRGQEARLRCSPMKGHSHVYWYRQLPEEGLKFMVYLQKENIIDESGMPKERFSAEFPKEGPSILRIQQVVRGDSAAYFCASSEVQGGADTQYFGPGTRLTVL.

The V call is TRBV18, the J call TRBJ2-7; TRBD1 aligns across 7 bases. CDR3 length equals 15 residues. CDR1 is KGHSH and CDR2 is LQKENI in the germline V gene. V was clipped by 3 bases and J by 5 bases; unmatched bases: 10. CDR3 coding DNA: TGTGCCAGCTCACCCCCATCAGGGGGTATTGACGAGCAGTACTTC. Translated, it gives CASSPPSGGIDEQYF.

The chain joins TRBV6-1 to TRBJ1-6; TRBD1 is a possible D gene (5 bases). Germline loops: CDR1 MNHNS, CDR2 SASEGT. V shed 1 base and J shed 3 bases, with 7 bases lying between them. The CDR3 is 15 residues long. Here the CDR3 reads CASSEGGGYNSPLHF. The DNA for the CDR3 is TGTGCCAGCAGTGAAGGGGGGGGCTATAATTCACCCCTCCACTTT.

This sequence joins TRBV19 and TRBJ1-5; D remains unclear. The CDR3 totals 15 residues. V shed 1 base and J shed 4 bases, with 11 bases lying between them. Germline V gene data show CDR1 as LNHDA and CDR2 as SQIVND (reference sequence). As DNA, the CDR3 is TGTGCCAGTAGTATAGGATCACTGATTAATCAGCCCCAGCATTTT. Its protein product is CASSIGSLINQPQHF.

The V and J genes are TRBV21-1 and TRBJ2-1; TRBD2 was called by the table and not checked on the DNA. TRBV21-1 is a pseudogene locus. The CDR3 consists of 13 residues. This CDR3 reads CASRGGSYNEQFF. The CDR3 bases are TGTGCCAGCCGGGGGGGATCCTACAATGAGCAGTTCTTC.

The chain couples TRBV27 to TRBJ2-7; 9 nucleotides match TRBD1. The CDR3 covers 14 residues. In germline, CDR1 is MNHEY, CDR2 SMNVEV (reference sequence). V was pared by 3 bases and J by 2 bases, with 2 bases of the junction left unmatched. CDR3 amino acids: CASSFGTGTYEQYF. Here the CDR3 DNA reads TGTGCCAGCAGTTTCGGGACAGGGACCTACGAGCAGTACTTC.